The present TCR beta chain was sequenced within a study of cytomegalovirus exposure and HLA in healthy donors. PCR involved 60 Vbeta and 13 Jbeta primers. Assay: immunoSEQ multiplex PCR; the TCRdb copy retains only in-frame clones and omits some. The repertoire has fewer than 200,000 clones, 60% to 80% of them found once; the top ten carry around 3%. Germline V gene lookup returns CDR1 MNHNY and CDR2 SVGAGI (reference sequence). V shed 4 bases and J shed 5 bases, with 14 bases lying between them. The CDR3 spans 14 residues. The chain joins TRBV6-6 to TRBJ2-5; D gene uncertain. The sequencing sample was made of PBMCs. This TCR derives from a woman aged 40 to 50 in good health and CMV-seropositive. The CDR3 loop is CASSSQVPKETQYF. CDR3 nucleotides: TGTGCCAGCAGTTCCCAGGTCCCCAAGGAGACCCAGTACTTC.